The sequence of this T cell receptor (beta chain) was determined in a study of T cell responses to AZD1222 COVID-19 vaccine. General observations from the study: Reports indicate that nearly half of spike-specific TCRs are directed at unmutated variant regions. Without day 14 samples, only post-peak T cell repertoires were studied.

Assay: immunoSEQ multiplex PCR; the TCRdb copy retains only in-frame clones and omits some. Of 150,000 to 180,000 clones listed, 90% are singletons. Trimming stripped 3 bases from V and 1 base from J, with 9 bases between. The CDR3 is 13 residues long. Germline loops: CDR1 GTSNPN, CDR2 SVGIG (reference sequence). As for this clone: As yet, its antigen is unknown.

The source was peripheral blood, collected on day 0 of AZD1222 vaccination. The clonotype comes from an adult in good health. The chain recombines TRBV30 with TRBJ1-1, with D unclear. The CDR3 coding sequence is TGTGCCTGGAGAGCAGGCCCGAACACTGAAGCTTTCTTT. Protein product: CAWRAGPNTEAFF. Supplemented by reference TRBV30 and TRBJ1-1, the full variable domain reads SQTIHQWPATLVQPVGSPLSLECTVEGTSNPNLYWYRQAAGRGLQLLFYSVGIGQISSEVPQNLSASRPQDRQFILSSKKLLLSDSGFYLCAWRAGPNTEAFFGQGTRLTVV.